The rows below give T cell receptor beta chains drawn from one sample of a study of cytomegalovirus exposure and HLA in healthy donors. Produced via immunoSEQ multiplex PCR; TCRdb's table is partial and in-frame only. This table has about 170,000 clones, around 92% appearing once. Sequenced material: PBMCs. These receptors were obtained from a woman younger than 35 in good health and CMV-seropositive. Each CDR3 is given with its conserved first and last residue. A D gene is named only where the DNA matches it firmly. Clone size is not always given. Where it is, it says once, few, many or a class for expanded clones.

.,TRBD2,TRBJ2-1,TRBV5-6,TGTGCCAGCAGCCAGCAAGGGACTAGCAGCTTCTACAATGAGCAGTTCTTC,CASSQQGTSSFYNEQFF
.,.,TRBJ2-7,TRBV5-6,TGTGCCAGCAGCCTACCGCCTTGGACAGCCCAACACGAGCAGTACTTC,CASSLPPWTAQHEQYF
.,.,TRBJ2-5,TRBV27,TGTGCCAGCAGTCCCTCCCAGTTAAACCAAGAGACCCAGTACTTC,CASSPSQLNQETQYF
.,TRBD2,TRBJ2-1,TRBV4-3,TGCGCCAGCAGCCATGATACTAGCGGGAGTGGCTACAATGAGCAGTTCTTC,CASSHDTSGSGYNEQFF
.,TRBD1,TRBJ1-4,TRBV15,TGTGCCACCAGCCGCCGGACAGGGATAAATGAAAAACTGTTTTTT,CATSRRTGINEKLFF
.,.,TRBJ1-5,TRBV12-5,TGTGCTAGTGCTGCCGGGACATTCCAGCATTTT,CASAAGTFQHF
.,.,TRBJ1-3,TRBV6-1,TGTGCCAGCAGTGAAGCATTCGACACTGGCATATATTTT,CASSEAFDTGIYF
.,TRBD1,TRBJ1-2,TRBV6-5,TGTGCCAGCAGTTACTCACAGGGGAACTATGGCTACACCTTC,CASSYSQGNYGYTF
.,TRBD2,TRBJ2-1,TRBV7-2,TGTGCCAGCAGCTCGGGACTAGACAATGAGCAGTTCTTC,CASSSGLDNEQFF
.,.,TRBJ2-3,TRBV10-3,TGTGCCATCAGTGAGAATAGCGGCCCAGATACGCAGTATTTT,CAISENSGPDTQYF
.,TRBD1,TRBJ1-1,TRBV4-2,TGTGCCAGCAGCCAAGCAAACAGACAGGGGGCAAACGCTGAAGCTTTCTTT,CASSQANRQGANAEAFF
.,.,TRBJ1-4,TRBV4-1,TGCGCCAGCAGCCAGGGCCAGGCCGTTACTAATGAAAAACTGTTTTTT,CASSQGQAVTNEKLFF
.,.,TRBJ2-7,TRBV18,TGTGCCAGCTCCCTGGGTATGGAGAGCTCCTACGAGCAGTACTTC,CASSLGMESSYEQYF
.,.,TRBJ2-3,TRBV11-2,TGTGCCAGCAGCCTACGAGCGGGCACGCAGTATTTT,CASSLRAGTQYF
.,.,TRBJ2-7,TRBV30,TGTGCCTGGAGTGCGGCAGGCTACGAGCAGTACTTC,CAWSAAGYEQYF
once,TRBD2,TRBJ2-5,TRBV27,TGTGCCAGCAGTTATAAACTCGGGGGGGGAGAGACCCAGTACTTC,CASSYKLGGGETQYF
.,TRBD1,TRBJ1-3,TRBV30,TGTGCCTGGAGGAGCAGGGACAGGGGGCGAGACTCTGGAAACACCATATATTTT,CAWRSRDRGRDSGNTIYF
.,.,TRBJ1-2,TRBV19,TGTGCCAGTAGTATTCTGGGAGCGGGGGCGCGACTCTTAAACTATGGCTACACCTTC,CASSILGAGARLLNYGYTF
.,.,TRBJ2-5,TRBV30,TGCGCCTGGAGTAACGGGGAGACCCAGTACTTC,CAWSNGETQYF
.,TRBD1,TRBJ1-4,TRBV19,TGTGCCTTGACAGGGACAACTAATGAAAAACTGTTTTTT,CALTGTTNEKLFF
few,TRBD1,TRBJ2-7,TRBV6-4,TGTGCCAGGCCCGGGACAGCAAGCTACGAGCAGTACTTC,CARPGTASYEQYF
.,.,TRBJ2-5,TRBV28,TGTGCCAGCAGTCCCACCCGGTTGGGGGGACGGGAGACCCAGTACTTC,CASSPTRLGGRETQYF
.,TRBD2,TRBJ2-3,TRBV29-1,TGCAGCGTTGTAAGATTGGGACTAGCAGCTCGAGATACGCAGTATTTT,CSVVRLGLAARDTQYF
.,.,TRBJ2-3,TRBV12-5,TGTGCTAGTGGTTCCCTCCAGACAGATACGCAGTATTTT,CASGSLQTDTQYF
.,TRBD2,TRBJ2-5,TRBV4-3,TGCGCCAGCAGCCCCGAATTAGCGGGAGGGCCAGAGACCCAGTACTTC,CASSPELAGGPETQYF
.,.,TRBJ1-4,TRBV7-9,TGTGCCAGCAGCTCTATTCTGGGCGCAACTAATGAAAAACTGTTTTTT,CASSSILGATNEKLFF
.,.,TRBJ2-5,TRBV29-1,TGCAGCGCTCCGCCTTACGGGGAACAAGAGACCCAGTACTTC,CSAPPYGEQETQYF
.,TRBD1,TRBJ1-1,TRBV19,TGTGCCAGTAGTGTGACAGGGGGAAACACTGAAGCTTTCTTT,CASSVTGGNTEAFF
.,TRBD2,TRBJ2-2,TRBV7-3,TGTGCCAGCAGCTCTGTACTAGCGGGAGGGCCTCAGACCGGGGAGCTGTTTTTT,CASSSVLAGGPQTGELFF
.,.,TRBJ2-3,TRBV7-8,TGTGCCAGCAGCATGGGAGCGGATACGCAGTATTTT,CASSMGADTQYF
.,TRBD1,TRBJ1-5,TRBV18,TGTGCCAGCTCAGTAACAGGGGCGGAGGCCCAGCATTTT,CASSVTGAEAQHF
.,TRBD2,TRBJ2-2,TRBV6-5,TGTGCCAGTTCCGCGGGAGGGTACACCGGGGAGCTGTTTTTT,CASSAGGYTGELFF
.,.,TRBJ1-2,TRBV5-4,TGTGCCACCCTAATGGGGGGGGCGGATTATGGCTACACCTTC,CATLMGGADYGYTF
.,TRBD1,TRBJ1-2,TRBV11-2,TGTGCCAGCAGCTTAGATGGTTTTACGGCAGGGGGCGGCTACACCTTC,CASSLDGFTAGGGYTF
.,TRBD1,TRBJ2-7,TRBV18,TGTGCCAGCTCTCTCGGGACAGGGACTTCCTACGAGCAGTACTTC,CASSLGTGTSYEQYF
.,TRBD1,TRBJ1-2,TRBV6-5,TGTGCCAGCACCGCGGACAGGGAGCGGTTGGGCTACACCTTC,CASTADRERLGYTF
.,.,TRBJ2-1,TRBV9,TGTGCCAGCAGCGTGAGTCCTCTGGGGCTAGCGCTCCACAATGAGCAGTTCTTC,CASSVSPLGLALHNEQFF
once,.,TRBJ2-7,TRBV7-2,TGTGCCAGCAGCTTAGGACAGGCATCCTACGAGCAGTACTTC,CASSLGQASYEQYF
.,.,TRBJ2-7,TRBV5-1,TGCGCCAGCAGCGGCGCAGGGGCGGGAGTGGGGGAGCAGTACTTC,CASSGAGAGVGEQYF
.,TRBD1,TRBJ2-1,TRBV10-3,TGTGCCATCAGTGAACCCCCGACAGGGAAAGGGAATGAGCAGTTCTTC,CAISEPPTGKGNEQFF
.,.,TRBJ2-5,TRBV28,TGTGCCAGCAGCGGAGAGCGGAGGGAGTACCAAGAGACCCAGTACTTC,CASSGERREYQETQYF
once,.,TRBJ2-3,TRBV9,TGTGCCAGCAGCTTTAGTAATACGCAGTATTTT,CASSFSNTQYF
.,TRBD1,TRBJ1-2,TRBV5-1,TGCGCCAGCAGTAAAGGACAGGGGGAGGACTATGGCTACACCTTC,CASSKGQGEDYGYTF
.,TRBD2,TRBJ2-7,TRBV4-2,TGTGCCAGCAGCCAAGATTGGGGGAGGGGTTACGAGCAGTACTTC,CASSQDWGRGYEQYF
.,TRBD2,TRBJ2-1,TRBV5-4,TGTGCCAGCAGGAAGGCCGTGACTAGCGATTCCGAGCAGTTCTTC,CASRKAVTSDSEQFF
few,TRBD1,TRBJ1-4,TRBV4-2,TGTGCCAGCAGCCCGGCCATAGGGGACAGTCGGGAAAAACTGTTTTTT,CASSPAIGDSREKLFF